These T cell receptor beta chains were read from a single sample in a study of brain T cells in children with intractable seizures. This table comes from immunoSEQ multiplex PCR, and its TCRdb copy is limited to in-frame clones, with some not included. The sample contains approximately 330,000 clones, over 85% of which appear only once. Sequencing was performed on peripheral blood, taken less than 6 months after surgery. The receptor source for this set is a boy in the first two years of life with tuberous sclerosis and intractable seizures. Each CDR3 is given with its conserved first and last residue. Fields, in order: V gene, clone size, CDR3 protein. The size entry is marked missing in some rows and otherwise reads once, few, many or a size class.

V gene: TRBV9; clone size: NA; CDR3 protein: CASSVDVSQETQYF
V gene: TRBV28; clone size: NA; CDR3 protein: CASSLGGTVTGELFF
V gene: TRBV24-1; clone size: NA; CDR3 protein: CATSDLQGGELFF
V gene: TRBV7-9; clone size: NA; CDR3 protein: CASSSTDRGLSPLHF
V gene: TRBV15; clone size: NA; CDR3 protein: CATSRDGGRVGEKLFF
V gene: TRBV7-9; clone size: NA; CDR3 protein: CASSLWGLEQFF
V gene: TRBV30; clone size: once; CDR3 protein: CAWNVINMQFF
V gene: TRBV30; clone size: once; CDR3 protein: CAWSVGFRETQYF
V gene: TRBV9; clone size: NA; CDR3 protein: CASSVTSGTRAETQYF
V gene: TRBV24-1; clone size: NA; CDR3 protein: CATSDLDIQGAETQYF
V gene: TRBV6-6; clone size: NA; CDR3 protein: CASSPGTVNTGELFF